Listed here are 10 T cell receptor beta chains from one sample, sequenced in a study of radiotherapy plus CTLA-4 blockade in lung cancer. Profiling relied on immunoSEQ multiplex PCR, and the TCRdb table lists in-frame clones only, not all of them. The table shows tens of thousands of clones, with over 70% occurring only once. The sample here was peripheral blood, taken from a patient treated with radiotherapy plus ipilimumab. The source is a human donor with non-small cell lung cancer who had stable disease on radiotherapy plus ipilimumab.

The chain joins TRBV2 to TRBJ2-2; D unresolved. The CDR3 spans 11 residues. V shed 4 bases and J shed 6 bases, with 3 bases lying between them. From germline, CDR1 is SNHLY and CDR2 FYNNEI. DNA of the CDR3: TGTGCCAGCAGTGCGGCCGGGGAGCTGTTTTTT. It encodes CASSAAGELFF.

V is TRBV18 and J is TRBJ1-2; D is ambiguous. CDR1 is KGHSH, CDR2 LQKENI, per germline. The CDR3 spans 15 residues. The ends were cut back, 2 bases at V and 4 bases at J, with 14 bases in the middle. The CDR3 region is CASSPTPSPSYGYTF. The DNA of the CDR3 is TGTGCCAGCTCACCAACCCCTTCCCCTTCCTATGGCTACACCTTC. The full variable domain, its missing parts supplied by reference TRBV18 and TRBJ1-2, is NAGVMQNPRHLVRRRGQEARLRCSPMKGHSHVYWYRQLPEEGLKFMVYLQKENIIDESGMPKERFSAEFPKEGPSILRIQQVVRGDSAAYFCASSPTPSPSYGYTFGSGTRLTVV.

The chain employs TRBV4-3 and TRBJ2-7; the D gene is possibly TRBD2 (5 bases). The V end was cut by 0 bases, the J end by 10 bases, with 13 bases between. The CDR3 extends over 13 amino acids. CDR1 is LGHNA and CDR2 is YSLEER in the germline V gene. CDR3 in amino acids: CASSQDKGGPQYF. CDR3 sequence (DNA): TGCGCCAGCAGCCAAGATAAGGGCGGGCCTCAGTACTTC.

V usage is TRBV6-1 and J usage is TRBJ2-5; D gene uncertain. The CDR3 runs 11 residues. Germline CDR1 reads MNHNS; CDR2 reads SASEGT. Trimming cost V 6 bases and J 0 bases, with 2 bases left between them. In DNA form, the CDR3 reads TGTGCCAGCAGGGACCAAGAGACCCAGTACTTC. This gives the protein CASRDQETQYF.

This chain links TRBV5-1 with TRBJ1-2, with 8 bases fitting TRBD1. Germline CDR1 SGHRS, CDR2 YFSETQ. The V and J ends lost 0 bases and 6 bases, in that order; junction bases with no gene match: 1. The CDR3 sequence is 13 residues long. The CDR3 DNA is TGCGCCAGCAGCTTGGGGGGACAGGATGGCTACACCTTC. Protein product: CASSLGGQDGYTF.

The rearrangement links TRBV7-6 to TRBJ2-7; 8 bases are a match to TRBD2. The V segment lost 1 base and the J segment 4 bases; nucleotides outside the gene matches: 6. CDR1 SGHVS and CDR2 FNYEAQ come from the germline V gene. This CDR3 comprises 15 residues. CDR3 amino acids: CASSLDGGAIYEQYF. CDR3 DNA sequence: TGTGCCAGCAGCTTAGACGGGGGGGCGATTTACGAGCAGTACTTC.

J is TRBJ1-3 and V is TRBV29-1; 7 bases align to TRBD1. Trimming removed 7 bases from V and 0 bases from J; junction bases left unmatched: 3. Germline CDR1 SQVTM, CDR2 ANQGSEA. This CDR3 contains 13 residues. The chain's CDR3 is CSGGQSSGNTIYF. The CDR3 bases are TGCAGCGGGGGACAGAGCTCTGGAAACACCATATATTTT.

The chain recombines TRBV6-1 with TRBJ1-5, with 9 bases identical to TRBD1. The CDR3 length is 15 residues. The V segment lost 2 bases and the J segment 9 bases; nucleotides outside the gene matches: 8. Germline CDR1 reads MNHNS; CDR2 reads SASEGT. CDR3 protein: CASSEFDRGSRPQHF. In DNA, the CDR3 is TGTGCCAGCAGTGAATTCGACAGGGGGTCGAGGCCCCAGCATTTT.

The chain carries TRBV27 and TRBJ1-6; 7 bases are shared with TRBD1. Germline CDR1 MNHEY, CDR2 SMNVEV (reference sequence). With V trimmed by 6 bases and J by 10 bases, 12 bases remained unmatched. The CDR3 loop spans 15 amino acids. DNA of the CDR3: TGTGCCAGCAGAGTAAACCGGGACAGTTTATCACCCCTCCACTTT. This sequence encodes CASRVNRDSLSPLHF.

CDR3 loop: CASSPRAGYSNQPQHF. The DNA of the CDR3 is TGTGCCAGCAGCCCCAGGGCGGGTTATAGCAATCAGCCCCAGCATTTT. The chain joins TRBV6-6 to TRBJ1-5, with D possibly matching TRBD1 (5 bases). This CDR3 spans 16 amino acids. Germline lookup yields CDR1 MNHNY and CDR2 SVGAGI (reference sequence). Trimming pared 6 bases from V and 0 bases from J, leaving 15 bases between.